This TCR beta chain was recovered during a study of T cell clonality in common variable immunodeficiency. Study findings and constraints: The cause of increased CVID clonality remains unclear without subpopulation sequencing. Common variable immunodeficiency TCR beta sequences reportedly had fewer deletions and N-nucleotide insertions. Fewer TCRbeta clones were shared among CVID subjects than controls.

J lost 1 base, V lost 7 bases, and 3 bases had no gene match. This CDR3 contains 14 residues. Germline V CDR1 and CDR2: WSHSY, SAAADI. Equal genomic DNA amounts from CVID and control samples were sequenced. Sequencing used immunoSEQ multiplex PCR; TCRdb keeps in-frame clones, though not all of them. The sample was found to contain 40,000 to 45,000 clones, and every one recurs. There are a few counts of this clone. Its antigen is still unknown. Read coverage stops 3 residues before the CDR3 terminus; the germline J gene supplies the remainder. The TCR sequence derives from a person aged 18 to 75 in good health. The rearrangement joins TRBV10-2 to TRBJ2-2, with 7 nucleotides matching TRBD1. The sample was peripheral blood mononuclear cells. CDR3 amino acids: CASKGQRNTGELFF. The sequenced CDR3 bases are TGCGCCAGCAAGGGACAGCGGAACACCGGGGAG.